The rows below give T cell receptor beta chains drawn from one sample of a study of monozygotic twins with cystic fibrosis. Profiling relied on immunoSEQ multiplex PCR, and the TCRdb table lists in-frame clones only, not all of them. Of 15,000 to 20,000 clones in the sample, roughly nine tenths were seen once. The sequenced sample was blood. Receptors were obtained from a girl under 10 years old with cystic fibrosis. CDR3s include the opening cysteine and the closing phenylalanine or tryptophan. A D gene is named only where the DNA matches it firmly. Rows may omit the clone size; those that give it use once, few, many or a size class.

d_call	v_call	j_call	clone_size	cdr3_aa	cdr3_nt
TRBD2	TRBV28	TRBJ2-4	once	CASSTWTSGPILAKNIQYF	TGTGCCAGCAGCACCTGGACTAGCGGGCCGATTCTAGCCAAAAACATTCAGTACTTC
-	TRBV30	TRBJ2-1	-	CAWGTTSSYNEQFF	TGTGCCTGGGGAACCACGAGCTCCTACAATGAGCAGTTCTTC
-	TRBV2	TRBJ1-1	-	CASRGFMGGGAFF	TGTGCCAGCAGAGGTTTCATGGGCGGGGGAGCTTTCTTT
-	TRBV5-4	TRBJ1-3	-	CASSPTASGNTIYF	TGTGCCAGCAGCCCGACAGCCTCTGGAAACACCATATATTTT
TRBD1	TRBV19	TRBJ1-5	few	CASSQIQGAGQPQHF	TGTGCCAGTAGTCAGATCCAGGGGGCAGGGCAGCCCCAGCATTTT
-	TRBV5-1	TRBJ2-1	few	CASSPFSYNEQFF	TGCGCCAGCAGCCCCTTCTCCTACAATGAGCAGTTCTTC
TRBD1	TRBV19	TRBJ1-5	-	CASSILRGQGLYSNQPQHF	TGTGCCAGTAGTATTCTAAGGGGACAGGGCCTCTATAGCAATCAGCCCCAGCATTTT
-	TRBV29-1	TRBJ1-2	-	CSAPGGGGYGYTF	TGCAGCGCTCCGGGGGGGGGCGGCTATGGCTACACCTTC
TRBD1	TRBV7-2	TRBJ1-1	-	CASSLSGGYTEAFF	TGTGCCAGCAGCTTATCAGGGGGGTACACTGAAGCTTTCTTT
-	TRBV5-1	TRBJ2-1	-	CASRPTSGDEQFF	TGCGCCAGCAGGCCGACCTCGGGGGATGAGCAGTTCTTC
TRBD2	TRBV19	TRBJ2-7	-	CASSPVGTSGYEQYF	TGTGCCAGTAGTCCCGTCGGGACTAGCGGCTACGAGCAGTACTTC
-	TRBV28	TRBJ1-1	few	CASSPEVASAEAFF	TGTGCCAGCAGTCCAGAAGTAGCATCGGCTGAAGCTTTCTTT
-	TRBV11-2	TRBJ2-7	-	CASSLPRSEQYF	TGTGCCAGCAGCTTACCCAGGAGCGAGCAGTACTTC
-	TRBV30	TRBJ1-4	-	CAWSRDTGEKLFF	TGTGCCTGGAGCAGGGATACGGGTGAAAAACTGTTTTTT